The 18 T cell receptor beta chains presented below share a single source sample, sequenced in a study of blood T cell repertoires in COVID-19. Clones were sequenced by immunoSEQ multiplex PCR, and TCRdb holds only the in-frame ones, with some missing. This repertoire shows 97,000 or so clones, about 80% found once; its top ten account for about 10%. Sequenced sample: peripheral blood. Source of these receptors: a man between 65 and 85 years old with acute or convalescent COVID-19.

This chain joins TRBV7-3 and TRBJ2-1; 8 positions match TRBD2. This CDR3 region has 13 residues. J was trimmed by 9 bases and V by 4 bases; bases with no gene match: 5. Germline assignment: CDR1 SGHTA and CDR2 FQGTGA. CDR3 in DNA: TGTGCCAGCAGCTCCACTAGCGGCGGTGAGCAGTTCTTC. Encoded protein: CASSSTSGGEQFF. The full variable domain, its missing parts supplied by reference TRBV7-3 and TRBJ2-1, is GAGVSQTPSNKVTEKGKYVELRCDPISGHTALYWYRQSLGQGPEFLIYFQGTGAADDSGLPNDRFFAVRPEGSVSTLKIQRTERGDSAVYLCASSSTSGGEQFFGPGTRLTVL.

The chain links TRBV6-6 to TRBJ2-7; possible D gene TRBD1, 6 bases. Deletions cut 5 bases from V and 7 bases from J, with 18 bases between. Germline CDR1 and CDR2: MNHNY and SVGAGI (reference sequence). This CDR3 is built from 14 residues. The CDR3 DNA follows: TGTGCCAGCAGTCTTGGATCACAGGGTAGTGAGCAGTACTTC. As protein: CASSLGSQGSEQYF.

This chain uses TRBV30 with TRBJ1-4; D is unclear. Trimming took 4 bases from V and 5 from J, leaving 8 bases between them. CDR1 GTSNPN and CDR2 SVGIG come from the germline V gene (reference sequence). The CDR3 has 12 amino acids. The CDR3 DNA reads TGTGCCTGGAACAGCTACAATGAAAAACTGTTTTTT. Amino acid sequence: CAWNSYNEKLFF. The whole variable domain, remainder taken from reference TRBV30 and TRBJ1-4, is SQTIHQWPATLVQPVGSPLSLECTVEGTSNPNLYWYRQAAGRGLQLLFYSVGIGQISSEVPQNLSASRPQDRQFILSSKKLLLSDSGFYLCAWNSYNEKLFFGSGTQLSVL.

In its sample, this clone was seen once. The chain has TRBV7-8 and TRBJ2-5; a possible D gene is TRBD2 (5 bases). Germline V lookup: CDR1 SGHVS, CDR2 FQNEAQ. V was pared by 4 bases and J by 4 bases, with 13 bases between. The CDR3 runs to 14 residues. The CDR3 spells CASSYTRDRETQYF. CDR3 DNA: TGTGCCAGCAGCTATACACGGGATCGAGAGACCCAGTACTTC.

The V call is TRBV19, the J call TRBJ1-1; D might be TRBD1 (5 bases). The CDR3 covers 13 residues. Between the trimmed V and J ends, which lost 3 bases and 3 bases, there was a span of 8 bases. In germline, CDR1 is LNHDA, CDR2 SQIVND (reference sequence). The CDR3 loop is CASSMKGYTEAFF. Here the CDR3 DNA reads TGTGCCAGTAGTATGAAGGGGTACACTGAAGCTTTCTTT.

The chain employs TRBV11-3 and TRBJ2-1; 10 bases fit TRBD2. The germline V gene encodes CDR1 SGHNT and CDR2 YENEEA. CDR3 length: 16 amino acids. V gave up 4 bases and J gave up 4 bases; unmatched junction bases: 7. CDR3 amino acids: CASSSSGGVGYNEQFF. CDR3 nucleotide sequence: TGTGCCAGCAGCTCCAGCGGGGGGGTGGGTTACAATGAGCAGTTCTTC. The full variable domain, rest sourced from reference TRBV11-3 and TRBJ2-1, is EAGVVQSPRYKIIEKKQPVAFWCNPISGHNTLYWYLQNLGQGPELLIRYENEEAVDDSQLPKDRFSAERLKGVDSTLKIQPAELGDSAVYLCASSSSGGVGYNEQFFGPGTRLTVL.

The table lists this clone with a few counts. The genes are TRBV5-4 and TRBJ1-2; possible D gene TRBD1, 5 bases. Germline loops: CDR1 SGHNT, CDR2 YYREEE (reference sequence). V was clipped by 2 bases and J by 4 bases, with 9 bases between them. The CDR3 runs to 13 residues. CDR3 loop: CASSFGDFYGYTF. In nucleotides, the CDR3 is TGTGCCAGCAGCTTCGGGGACTTCTATGGCTACACCTTC.

This clone occurred once. V and J are TRBV19 and TRBJ1-2, with 7 bases matching TRBD1. This CDR3 contains 16 residues. V shed 4 bases, J shed 0 bases, and the junction held 8 bases outside the gene matches. CDR1 is LNHDA and CDR2 is SQIVND in the germline V gene (reference sequence). The CDR3 protein is CASSRPGDRANYGYTF. The CDR3 nucleotides read TGTGCCAGTAGTAGACCCGGGGACAGAGCTAACTATGGCTACACCTTC. Full variable domain (remainder filled in from reference TRBV19 and TRBJ1-2): DGGITQSPKYLFRKEGQNVTLSCEQNLNHDAMYWYRQDPGQGLRLIYYSQIVNDFQKGDIAEGYSVSREKKESFPLTVTSAQKNPTAFYLCASSRPGDRANYGYTFGSGTRLTVV.

V gene TRBV4-3 combines with J gene TRBJ1-4, with D possibly matching TRBD1 (6 bases). Germline CDR1 LGHNA, CDR2 YSLEER. The V end lost 0 bases, the J end lost 7 bases, and 12 bases lay between the germline ends. The CDR3 consists of 15 residues. The CDR3, as DNA: TGCGCCAGCAGCCAAGATGGGGGCGGGCGTGAAAAACTGTTTTTT. Protein: CASSQDGGGREKLFF.

The chain carries TRBV30 and TRBJ1-2; 7 positions agree with TRBD1. The junction had 7 bases not matched to a gene; V was cut back by 1 base and J by 5 bases. This CDR3 is 14 amino acids long. The germline CDR1 and CDR2 sequences are GTSNPN and SVGIG (reference sequence). Written as DNA, the CDR3 is TGTGCCTGGAGTGGCCGCGACAGGGAGTATGGCTACACCTTC. Encoded protein: CAWSGRDREYGYTF. The variable domain in full, completed from reference TRBV30 and TRBJ1-2, reads SQTIHQWPATLVQPVGSPLSLECTVEGTSNPNLYWYRQAAGRGLQLLFYSVGIGQISSEVPQNLSASRPQDRQFILSSKKLLLSDSGFYLCAWSGRDREYGYTFGSGTRLTVV.

The gene calls are TRBV7-3 and TRBJ2-1; TRBD2 aligns across 13 bases. Germline CDR1 SGHTA, CDR2 FQGTGA. Unmatched junction bases numbered 5, after V lost 5 bases and J lost 7 bases. The CDR3 spans 15 residues. The CDR3: CASSKGTSGENEQFF. Here the CDR3 DNA reads TGTGCCAGCAGCAAAGGGACTAGCGGGGAAAATGAGCAGTTCTTC.

This chain connects TRBV7-8 to TRBJ1-3; D gene uncertain. Trimming cost V 3 bases and J 0 bases, with 15 bases left between them. This CDR3 is built from 17 residues. Germline V gene lookup returns CDR1 SGHVS and CDR2 FQNEAQ. CDR3 amino acids: CASSLVPAGVSGNTIYF. CDR3 nucleotide sequence: TGTGCCAGCAGCTTGGTTCCGGCCGGAGTCTCTGGAAACACCATATATTTT. The full variable domain, its missing parts supplied by reference TRBV7-8 and TRBJ1-3, is GAGVSQSPRYKVAKRGQDVALRCDPISGHVSLFWYQQALGQGPEFLTYFQNEAQLDKSGLPSDRFFAERPEGSVSTLKIQRTQQEDSAVYLCASSLVPAGVSGNTIYFGEGSWLTVV.

The CDR3 here is CASSPGVDPAEQFF. CDR3 in DNA: TGCGCCAGCAGCCCCGGGGTAGACCCAGCTGAGCAGTTCTTC. V is TRBV5-1 and J is TRBJ2-1; a possible D gene is TRBD2 (5 bases). The CDR3 totals 14 residues. The V end was cut by 4 bases, the J end by 9 bases, with 17 bases between. Germline V gene data show CDR1 as SGHRS and CDR2 as YFSETQ.

The rearrangement uses TRBV9 and TRBJ1-3, with 8 bases identical to TRBD1. This CDR3 has 15 residues. The germline CDR1 and CDR2 sequences are SGDLS and YYNGEE. V lost 1 base to trimming and J lost 4 bases; unmatched junction nucleotides: 4. This CDR3 reads CASSVQGAGGNTIYF. For the CDR3, the DNA is TGTGCCAGCAGCGTACAGGGGGCGGGAGGAAACACCATATATTTT.

This clone has a handful of counts. The V gene is TRBV10-3, the J gene TRBJ1-2; D remains unclear. Germline V CDR1 and CDR2: ENHRY, SYGVKD. This CDR3 spans 16 amino acids. The V end lost 3 bases, the J end lost 5 bases, and 19 bases lay between the germline ends. The CDR3 DNA sequence: TGTGCCATCAGTGATGCCTCTCTGGTAGGAGCTTATGGCTACACCTTC. This codes for CAISDASLVGAYGYTF.

The rearrangement links TRBV24-1 to TRBJ2-2; perhaps TRBD1 as D (6 bases). V was cut by 5 bases and J by 2 bases, with 8 bases left in between. Germline CDR1 KGHDR, CDR2 SFDVKD. The CDR3 contains 14 residues. This CDR3 is CATSGQDNTGELFF. In DNA form, the CDR3 reads TGTGCCACCAGTGGACAGGATAACACCGGGGAGCTGTTTTTT.

The V gene is TRBV3-1 (or the pseudogene TRBV3-2), the J gene TRBJ1-1, with D perhaps TRBD1 (5 bases). The CDR3 consists of 15 residues. Germline V gene data show CDR1 as LGHDT and CDR2 as YNNKEL (reference sequence). The V and J ends lost 4 bases and 7 bases respectively, with 19 bases between them. The CDR3 sequence is CASSPHGGVSSEAFF. The CDR3 region has the DNA TGTGCCAGCAGCCCCCACGGGGGGGTAAGTAGTGAAGCTTTCTTT.

The rearrangement joins TRBV19 to TRBJ2-7, with TRBD2 identical over 8 bases. This CDR3 region has 14 residues. V dropped 5 bases and J dropped 4; count of bases not matched to a gene: 7. Germline CDR1 and CDR2: LNHDA and SQIVND (reference sequence). In DNA, the CDR3 is TGTGCCAGTAGTCACCAAGCGGGAGCTTACGAGCAGTACTTC. Translation: CASSHQAGAYEQYF. Full variable domain (outside the CDR3, taken from reference TRBV19 and TRBJ2-7): DGGITQSPKYLFRKEGQNVTLSCEQNLNHDAMYWYRQDPGQGLRLIYYSQIVNDFQKGDIAEGYSVSREKKESFPLTVTSAQKNPTAFYLCASSHQAGAYEQYFGPGTRLTVT.